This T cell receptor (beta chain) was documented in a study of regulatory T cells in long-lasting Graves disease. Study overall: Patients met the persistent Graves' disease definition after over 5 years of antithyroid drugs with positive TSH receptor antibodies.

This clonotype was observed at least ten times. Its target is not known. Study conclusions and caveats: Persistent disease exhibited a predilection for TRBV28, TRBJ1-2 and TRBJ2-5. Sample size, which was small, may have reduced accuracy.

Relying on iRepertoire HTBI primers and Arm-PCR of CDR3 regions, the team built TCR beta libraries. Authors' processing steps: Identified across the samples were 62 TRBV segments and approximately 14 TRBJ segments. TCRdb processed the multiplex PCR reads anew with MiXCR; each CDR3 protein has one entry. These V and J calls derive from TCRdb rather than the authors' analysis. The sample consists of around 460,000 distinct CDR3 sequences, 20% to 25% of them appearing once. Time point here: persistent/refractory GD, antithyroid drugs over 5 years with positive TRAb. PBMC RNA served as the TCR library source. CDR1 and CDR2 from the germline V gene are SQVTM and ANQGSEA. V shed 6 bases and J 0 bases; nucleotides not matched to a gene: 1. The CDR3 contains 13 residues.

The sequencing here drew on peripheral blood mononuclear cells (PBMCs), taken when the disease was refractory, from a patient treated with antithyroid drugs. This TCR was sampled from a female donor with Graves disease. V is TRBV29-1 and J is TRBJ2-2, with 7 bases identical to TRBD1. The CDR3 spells CSVGTANTGELFF. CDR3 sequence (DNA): TGCAGCGTCGGGACAGCGAACACCGGGGAGCTGTTTTTT.